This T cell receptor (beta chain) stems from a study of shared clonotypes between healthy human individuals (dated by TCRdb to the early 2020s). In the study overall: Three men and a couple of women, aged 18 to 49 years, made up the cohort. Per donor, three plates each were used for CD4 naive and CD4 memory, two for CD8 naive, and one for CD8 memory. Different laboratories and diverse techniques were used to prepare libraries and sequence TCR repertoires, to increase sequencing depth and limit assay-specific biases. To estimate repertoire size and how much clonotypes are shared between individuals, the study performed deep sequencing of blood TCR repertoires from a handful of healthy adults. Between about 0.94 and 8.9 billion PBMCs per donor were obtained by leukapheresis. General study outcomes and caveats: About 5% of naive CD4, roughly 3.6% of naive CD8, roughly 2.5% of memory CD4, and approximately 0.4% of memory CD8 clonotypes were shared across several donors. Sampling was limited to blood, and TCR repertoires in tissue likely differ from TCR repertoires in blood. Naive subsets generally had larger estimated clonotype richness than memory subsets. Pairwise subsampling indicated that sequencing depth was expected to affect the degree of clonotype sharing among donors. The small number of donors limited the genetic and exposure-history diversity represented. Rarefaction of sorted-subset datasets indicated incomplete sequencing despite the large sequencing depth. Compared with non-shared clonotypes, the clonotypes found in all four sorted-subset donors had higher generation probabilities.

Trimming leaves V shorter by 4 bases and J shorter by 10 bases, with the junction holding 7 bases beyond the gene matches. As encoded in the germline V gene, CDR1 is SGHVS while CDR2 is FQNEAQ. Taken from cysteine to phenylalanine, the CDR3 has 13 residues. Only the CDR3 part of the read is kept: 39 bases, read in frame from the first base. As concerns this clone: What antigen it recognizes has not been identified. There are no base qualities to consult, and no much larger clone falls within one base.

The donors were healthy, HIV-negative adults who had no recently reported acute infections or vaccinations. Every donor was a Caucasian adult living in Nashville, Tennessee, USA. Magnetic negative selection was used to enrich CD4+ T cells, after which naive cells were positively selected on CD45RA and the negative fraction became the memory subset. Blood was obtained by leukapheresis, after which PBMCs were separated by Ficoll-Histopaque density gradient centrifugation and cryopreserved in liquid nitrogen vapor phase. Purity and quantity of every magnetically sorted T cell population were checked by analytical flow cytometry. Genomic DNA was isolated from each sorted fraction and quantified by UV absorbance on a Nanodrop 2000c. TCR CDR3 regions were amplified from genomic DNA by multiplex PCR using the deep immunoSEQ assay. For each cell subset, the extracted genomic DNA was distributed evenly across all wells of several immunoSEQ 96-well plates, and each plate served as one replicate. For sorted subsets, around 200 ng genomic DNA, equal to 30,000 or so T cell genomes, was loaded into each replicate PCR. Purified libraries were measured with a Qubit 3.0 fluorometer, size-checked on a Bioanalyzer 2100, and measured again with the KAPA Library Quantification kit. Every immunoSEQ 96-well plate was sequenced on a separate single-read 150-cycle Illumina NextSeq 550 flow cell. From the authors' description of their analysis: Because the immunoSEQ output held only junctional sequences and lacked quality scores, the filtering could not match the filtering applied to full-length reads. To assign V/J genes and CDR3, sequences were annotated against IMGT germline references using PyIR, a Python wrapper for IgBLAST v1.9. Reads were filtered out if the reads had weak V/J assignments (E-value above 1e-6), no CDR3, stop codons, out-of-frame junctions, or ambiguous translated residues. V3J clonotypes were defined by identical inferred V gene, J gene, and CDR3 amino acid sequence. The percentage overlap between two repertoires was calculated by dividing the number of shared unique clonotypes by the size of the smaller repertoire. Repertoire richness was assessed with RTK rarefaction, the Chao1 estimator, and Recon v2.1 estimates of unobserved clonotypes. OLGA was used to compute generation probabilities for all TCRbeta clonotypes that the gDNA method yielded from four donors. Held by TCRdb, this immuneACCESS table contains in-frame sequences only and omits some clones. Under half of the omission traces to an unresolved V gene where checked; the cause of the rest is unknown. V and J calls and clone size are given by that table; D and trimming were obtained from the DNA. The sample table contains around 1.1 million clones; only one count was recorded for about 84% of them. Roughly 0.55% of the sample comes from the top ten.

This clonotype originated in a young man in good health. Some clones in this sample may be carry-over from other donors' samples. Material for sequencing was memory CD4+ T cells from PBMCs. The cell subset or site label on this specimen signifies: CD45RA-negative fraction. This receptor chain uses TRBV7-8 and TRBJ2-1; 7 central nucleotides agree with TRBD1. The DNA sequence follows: TGTGCCAGCAGCTCAGACAGGGTACGGGAGCAGTTCTTC. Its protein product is CASSSDRVREQFF.